This T cell receptor beta chain was retrieved from a study of CD8+ T cells in alopecia areata (dated by TCRdb to 2017 to 2018). Concerning the study at large: The study used high-throughput TCRbeta sequencing to examine T cell clonal expansion in alopecia areata, in both the C3H/HeJ mouse model and human patients. On the human side, TCRbeta sequencing was run on scalp tissue and on sorted CD4+ and CD8+ peripheral blood T cells from healthy controls and from alopecia areata patients with either patchy or totalis/universalis disease. Scalp clonality was compared across normal scalp (n=4), patchy alopecia areata scalp (n=8), and alopecia totalis/universalis scalp (n=8). RNA was obtained with the PAXgene miRNA kit for fixed scalp, the miRNeasy kit for PBMCs, and the RNeasy kit for mouse skin. Amplification of TCRbeta CDR3 regions was done by immunoSEQ multiplex PCR using 35 Vbeta forward primers and 13 Jbeta reverse primers.

Between the V and J ends, shortened by 4 bases and 7 bases respectively, the junction contains 25 bases. CDR1 and CDR2, looked up from the germline V gene, are SQVTM and ANQGSEA. The CDR3 starts with the cysteine, ends with the phenylalanine, and has 16 residues. Only the CDR3 portion is preserved as DNA: 48 bases, with reading frame beginning at the first base. Findings and caveats that apply to the study as a whole: Unlike mouse skin, which is dominated by gammadelta T cells, normal human skin has resident alphabeta T cells that are also sequenced, and this complicates analysis of the scalp TCR repertoire. Higher clonality and more expanded CD8+ clones were observed in lesional scalp than in normal scalp, particularly in alopecia totalis/universalis, a finding suggestive of antigenic drive. Compared with mice, TCR sequences shared between patients were less clear, possibly partly because of HLA diversity across the patient population.

Details on this clone: What this receptor recognizes is not known. The sample holds no much larger clone one base away, and base qualities are not on file.

From alopecia areata patients, peripheral blood was collected along with lesional scalp punch biopsies. PBMCs were separated by density centrifugation and stained for CD3, CD4 and CD8, after which CD4+ and CD8+ T cells were sorted on a FACSAria. As part of a multicenter biomarker study, untreated alopecia areata patients were recruited. In a few patients from the biomarker study, the blood CD8+ T cells went through an additional sort into NKG2D-low and NKG2D-high fractions. Libraries were prepared through the immunoSEQ multiplex PCR assay. RNA was extracted from all samples and reverse transcribed into cDNA, which served as template for TCR sequencing. First-strand cDNA was synthesized with SuperScript III using a 2:1 mix of oligo-dT and random hexamers. A synthetic immune receptor repertoire was used to measure amplification bias, and any remaining bias was corrected computationally. As for the original processing: Raw reads were preprocessed to remove errors, and CDR3 was defined by IMGT conventions from the conserved cysteine to phenylalanine. To get clonality, Shannon entropy was normalized by log2 of the number of productive unique TCRs and the result was subtracted from 1. Whether scalp clones were CD4 or CD8 was inferred by matching scalp TCRbeta sequences against CD4 and CD8 repertoires sorted from blood. TCRdb mirrors the immuneACCESS table, restricted to in-frame sequences. Some clones are absent from its copies; in checked studies, under half trace to an unresolved V gene, and the reason for the others is unknown. That table furnishes V, J and clone size, whereas the DNA furnished D and trimming. This sample comprises tens of thousands of clones, over 65% of them detected only once. About a fifth of the sample belongs to the ten largest clones.

This TCR was sampled from a human donor with alopecia areata. Specimen: NKG2D-low CD8+ T cells sorted from blood. This sample's cell subset or site label indicates: sorted CD8+ NKG2D-low blood T cells. The chain is assembled from TRBV29-1 and TRBJ2-5; the D gene is perhaps TRBD1 or TRBD2, each of them matching over 6 bases. The DNA reads TGCAGCGTTGTCCCCCGGCCGGGGGCCGAGAAATTGACCCAGTACTTC. Its protein product is CSVVPRPGAEKLTQYF.